The 9 T cell receptor beta chains below come from one sample, sequenced in a study of response to subunit inactivated influenza vaccine (dated by TCRdb to 2016 to 2019). Library creation used RT-PCR. TCRdb shows the sequencer as Illumina HiSeq 2500. The public reads were run again by TCRdb, first through fastp at Q25 and then through MiXCR, and only productive beta chains were kept. CDR3 protein sequences are deduplicated, and each keeps its most common genes and DNA. Across this sample there are about 780,000 distinct CDR3 sequences, with less than 20% seen only once. 9.5% to 13% of the sample belongs to the ten largest clones. Source: PBMCs from blood, taken roughly 5 days after vaccination. These TCRs come from a man aged 50 to 59 who received an inactivated influenza vaccine. Donor details come from another sample of the same person, matched by shared clones.

This clonotype was observed a handful of times. V usage is TRBV29-1 and J usage is TRBJ2-6, with D perhaps matching TRBD2 (6 bases). Trimming took off 8 bases at V and 5 bases at J, with 10 bases between the two ends. Germline V lookup: CDR1 SQVTM, CDR2 ANQGSEA. The CDR3 has 12 residues. DNA of the CDR3: TGCAGCATGCGGGACTGGGCCAACGTCCTGACTTTC. This encodes CSMRDWANVLTF.

This clonotype appeared a few times. The chain employs TRBV20-1 and TRBJ1-2; TRBD1 matches 11 bases. Germline CDR1 and CDR2: DFQATT and SNEGSKA (reference sequence). Unmatched junction bases numbered 5, after V lost 0 bases and J lost 8 bases. The CDR3 loop spans 14 amino acids. The CDR3 sequence is CSARDGTGGYGYTF. The CDR3 DNA reads as TGCAGTGCTAGAGATGGGACAGGGGGTTACGGCTACACCTTC.

This chain links TRBV12-3 or TRBV12-4 with TRBJ1-4, with TRBD1 matching over 8 bases. The length of the CDR3 is 16 residues. The ends lost 5 bases at V and 8 bases at J; junction bases unmatched: 13. The CDR3 DNA reads as TGTGCCAGCAGTCCCCATATAGGACAGGGTGGCGAAAAACTGTTTTTT. As protein: CASSPHIGQGGEKLFF.

At least ten counts were recorded for this clonotype. This chain uses TRBV7-8 with TRBJ1-4, with 7 bases fitting TRBD1. Germline CDR1 SGHVS, CDR2 FQNEAQ. This CDR3 region has 15 residues. Trimming cost V 5 bases and J 4 bases; bases outside gene matches: 7. The chain's CDR3 is CASSEGGQLNEKLFF. DNA of the CDR3: TGTGCCAGCAGCGAGGGGGGACAGCTTAATGAAAAACTGTTTTTT. Full variable domain (rest looked up from reference TRBV7-8 and TRBJ1-4): GAGVSQSPRYKVAKRGQDVALRCDPISGHVSLFWYQQALGQGPEFLTYFQNEAQLDKSGLPSDRFFAERPEGSVSTLKIQRTQQEDSAVYLCASSEGGQLNEKLFFGSGTQLSVL.

The rearrangement joins TRBV9 to TRBJ2-1; 7 bases match TRBD2. The CDR3 sequence is 16 residues long. Germline V gene sequence: CDR1 SGDLS, CDR2 YYNGEE. V shed 4 bases, J shed 4 bases, and the junction held 11 bases outside the gene matches. Here the CDR3 reads CASSPVAGDRYNEQFF. CDR3 DNA: TGTGCCAGCAGCCCGGTCGCGGGAGACAGATACAATGAGCAGTTCTTC. The full variable domain, with the rest looked up from reference TRBV9 and TRBJ2-1, is DSGVTQTPKHLITATGQRVTLRCSPRSGDLSVYWYQQSLDQGLQFLIQYYNGEERAKGNILERFSAQQFPDLHSELNLSSLELGDSALYFCASSPVAGDRYNEQFFGPGTRLTVL.

Comment on this clonotype: A read error may produce the germline difference seen at one junction end. The genes are TRBV29-1 and TRBJ2-3; 7 nucleotides agree with TRBD2. The CDR3 runs to 13 residues. CDR1 and CDR2 (germline): SQVTM, ANQGSEA. The CDR3 loop reads CIVGTTSEGTQYF. CDR3 nucleotides: TGCATCGTTGGTACTACTAGCGAAGGGACGCAGTATTTT.

The sample holds a few counts of this clonotype. The rearrangement joins TRBV12-3 or TRBV12-4 to TRBJ2-4; 7 positions match TRBD1. The CDR3 length is 13 residues. J was trimmed by 6 bases and V by 1 base; bases with no gene match: 0. CDR3 sequence (DNA): TGTGCCAGCAGTTTAGACAGGGGAAACATTCAGTACTTC. It codes for CASSLDRGNIQYF.

The J gene is TRBJ2-5, the V gene TRBV12-3 or TRBV12-4; D perhaps matches TRBD2 (6 bases). The CDR3 sequence is 14 residues long. Trimming pared 1 base from V and 4 bases from J, leaving 10 bases between. This CDR3 is CASSLGRVRETQYF. Written as DNA, the CDR3 is TGTGCCAGCAGTTTAGGGAGGGTAAGAGAGACCCAGTACTTC.

The CDR3 sequence: CAWSSGTGGTEAFF. Written as DNA, the CDR3 is TGTGCCTGGAGTAGCGGGACAGGGGGGACTGAAGCTTTCTTT. The chain has TRBV30 and TRBJ1-1; 11 nucleotides match TRBD1. Germline V CDR1 and CDR2: GTSNPN, SVGIG (reference sequence). The CDR3 contains 14 residues. Trimming at V came to 2 bases and at J to 5 bases, leaving 4 bases not matched to a gene.